This T cell receptor beta chain was documented in a study of Ad26.COV2.S vaccination and SARS-CoV-2 variants. Regarding the study as a whole: Substantial response breadth was reportedly seen for spike-specific CD8+ and CD4+ T cells after vaccination.

Worth noting for this clone: Its antigen is still unknown.

Treatment defined: around 19 received Ad26.COV2.S at low or high dose, single or two shots; 5 received placebo; per-sample allocation not given. Sampling happened 63 days after the first vaccine or placebo injection. The ends were cut back, 5 bases at V and 4 bases at J, with 10 bases in the middle. The CDR3 has 13 residues. Germline V gene sequence: CDR1 SGHTA, CDR2 FQGNSA. Generated by immunoSEQ multiplex PCR, the TCRdb table keeps only in-frame clones and is missing some. The sample has about 480,000 clones, roughly 89% seen once. Sequenced here: peripheral blood, sampled in a trial of Ad26.COV2.S vaccine versus placebo. This TCR came from a person aged 18-65 years who received the Ad26.COV2.S COVID-19 vaccine or a placebo. The rearrangement uses TRBV7-2 and TRBJ2-3; maybe TRBD2 (5 bases). The CDR3 DNA is TGTGCCAGCAGCCCCAAGAGGGCAGATACGCAGTATTTT. Translation: CASSPKRADTQYF.